What follows are 3 T cell receptor beta chains derived from one specimen sequenced in a study of beta chain features in type 1 diabetes. Sequenced material consisted of expressed TCRB transcripts (all of the isolated RNA was reverse transcribed). Data came from immunoSEQ multiplex PCR; TCRdb stores just in-frame clones and leaves some out. The data contain around 340,000 clones, roughly a tenth of them singletons. Notes on the study in general: Type 1 diabetes patients had moderately but significantly shorter TCRB CDR3s in all four CD4+ subsets.

These receptors' antigens are unknown. What was sequenced was central memory CD4+ T cells from blood. Source of these receptors: a man aged 30 to 45 with type 1 diabetes.

This clone has ten or more counts. V gene TRBV29-1 combines with J gene TRBJ2-6; D remains ambiguous. CDR3 size: 14 residues. The V end was cut by 6 bases, the J end by 0 bases, with 9 bases between. CDR1 and CDR2 (germline): SQVTM, ANQGSEA. CDR3 loop: CSVTPGSGANVLTF. The DNA of the CDR3 is TGCAGCGTCACCCCAGGCTCTGGGGCCAACGTCCTGACTTTC.

The chain uses TRBV7-2 and TRBJ2-3; 7 bases agree with TRBD1. The V gene's germline CDR1 is SGHTA and CDR2 FQGNSA. Trimming removed 8 bases from V and 2 bases from J; junction bases left unmatched: 7. This CDR3 has 14 residues. CDR3 in DNA: TGTGCCAGCCGAGGGGGCCTGGTCACAGATACGCAGTATTTT. Translation: CASRGGLVTDTQYF. The whole variable domain, filled in from reference TRBV7-2 and TRBJ2-3, reads GAGVSQSPSNKVTEKGKDVELRCDPISGHTALYWYRQSLGQGLEFLIYFQGNSAPDKSGLPSDRFSAERTGGSVSTLTIQRTQQEDSAVYLCASRGGLVTDTQYFGPGTRLTVL.

The chain couples TRBV10-3 to TRBJ1-5; D is unclear. The CDR3 sequence is 14 residues long. V dropped 3 bases and J dropped 3 bases, with 9 bases sitting between them. Germline V gene sequence: CDR1 ENHRY, CDR2 SYGVKD. The CDR3: CAISEGRINQPQHF. In DNA, the CDR3 is TGTGCCATCAGTGAAGGGCGGATCAATCAGCCCCAGCATTTT.